The sequence of this T cell receptor (beta chain) was determined in a study of graft-versus-host responses after intestinal transplantation. Background on the study: Following induction with anti-thymocyte globulin, all recipients were given tacrolimus and steroids for about 3 years.

Clones were sequenced by immunoSEQ multiplex PCR, and TCRdb holds only the in-frame ones, with some missing. The table shows roughly 85,000 clones, with approximately 90% occurring only once. To note about this clone: Its matching antigen is unknown.

Trimming pared 5 bases from V and 1 base from J, leaving 0 bases between. CDR1 SGHRS and CDR2 YFSETQ come from the germline V gene. This CDR3 is 11 amino acids long. The rearrangement joins TRBV5-1 to TRBJ2-2; D gene ambiguous. The material sequenced was unstimulated CD8+ T cells sorted from spleen or lymph node cells, taken before transplant. The sequence came from a human donor who was the organ donor for an intestinal transplant. Written as DNA, the CDR3 is TGCGCCAGCAGGAACACCGGGGAGCTGTTTTTT. This gives the protein CASRNTGELFF.